These 21 T cell receptor beta chains were sequenced from one sample in a study of monozygotic twins with inflammatory bowel disease. No DNA is given; TCRdb re-called the 5' RACE reads and lists each CDR3 protein once. This sample contains about 160,000 distinct CDR3 sequences. The sequencing input was blood. The receptors originated from a human donor with ulcerative colitis or Crohn's disease, or a healthy co-twin of an affected twin (not recorded which).

The rearrangement joins TRBV4-3 to TRBJ2-7; TCRdb selects TRBD2, and the lack of DNA leaves this call unchecked. The CDR3 runs 17 residues. CDR1 and CDR2 (germline): LGHNA, YSLEER. CDR3 sequence: CASSRGLAGGLQSEQYF.

CDR3 protein: CATSDPRLAGEMNEQFF. The V and J genes are TRBV24-1 and TRBJ2-1; TCRdb's assignment of TRBD2 cannot be checked, as there is no DNA. Germline CDR1 KGHDR, CDR2 SFDVKD. The CDR3 sequence is 17 residues long.

This chain connects TRBV28 to TRBJ2-1; the TRBD1 assignment by TCRdb is unverifiable without DNA. CDR3 length: 16 residues. CDR1 and CDR2 from the germline V gene are MDHEN and SYDVKM. This CDR3 reads CASSLESGGGLNEQFF.

The J gene is TRBJ1-1, the V gene TRBV29-1; TCRdb lists TRBD1, though no DNA is available to test this call. This CDR3 is built from 12 residues. CDR1 is SQVTM, CDR2 ANQGSEA, per germline. CDR3: CSAHQGLTEAFF.

The chain combines TRBV5-1 with TRBJ1-6; TCRdb's D call of TRBD1 is untestable without DNA. This CDR3 has 16 amino acids. Germline V gene sequence: CDR1 SGHRS, CDR2 YFSETQ. The CDR3 sequence is CASSWRDRTNNSPLHF.

V is TRBV14 and J is TRBJ2-5; TCRdb's D call of TRBD2 is untestable without DNA. This CDR3 comprises 18 residues. Looked up from germline, CDR1 is SGHDN and CDR2 is FVKESK. The CDR3 loop is CASSHTPGLAGGRETQYF.

The rearrangement links TRBV7-6 to TRBJ2-7. The V gene's germline CDR1 is SGHVS and CDR2 FNYEAQ. CDR3 length: 13 residues. The CDR3 sequence: CASSFGEPYEQYF.

The rearrangement joins TRBV12-3 or TRBV12-4 to TRBJ2-2; TCRdb gives TRBD2 as the D gene, but with no DNA this cannot be confirmed. The CDR3 length is 13 residues. CDR3 sequence reads: CASRGTSPGELFF.

The V and J genes are TRBV7-6 and TRBJ2-1; TCRdb selects TRBD2, and the lack of DNA leaves this call unchecked. CDR1 and CDR2 from the germline V gene are SGHVS and FNYEAQ. The CDR3 sequence is 14 residues long. The CDR3 loop is CTSSLGVGDNEQFF. The full variable domain, completed using reference TRBV7-6 and TRBJ2-1, is GAGVSQSPRYKVTKRGQDVALRCDPISGHVSLYWYRQALGQGPEFLTYFNYEAQQDKSGLPNDRFSAERPEGSISTLTIQRTEQRDSAMYRCTSSLGVGDNEQFFGPGTRLTVL.

The chain uses TRBV4-3 and TRBJ2-1; TCRdb's D call of TRBD2 is untestable without DNA. Germline V gives CDR1 LGHNA, CDR2 YSLEER. This CDR3 has 16 amino acids. CDR3 amino acids: CASSQDGRREGHEQFF.

J is TRBJ2-1 and V is TRBV6-1; the TRBD1 assignment by TCRdb is unverifiable without DNA. The germline CDR1 and CDR2 sequences are MNHNS and SASEGT. This CDR3 is built from 13 residues. CDR3: CATRVEGYNEQFF.

The J gene is TRBJ2-7, the V gene TRBV3-1. The CDR3 length is 13 residues. Germline CDR1 and CDR2: LGHDT and YNNKEL (reference sequence). The CDR3 spells CASSQVPIYEQYF.

CDR3 in amino acids: CSASRQGAVQPQHF. The chain combines TRBV20-1 with TRBJ1-5; TCRdb returns TRBD1, unconfirmable since there is no DNA. The CDR3 runs 14 residues. The V gene's germline CDR1 is DFQATT and CDR2 SNEGSKA (reference sequence).

This chain joins TRBV3-1 and TRBJ1-1; TCRdb selects TRBD1, and the lack of DNA leaves this call unchecked. The CDR3 length is 15 residues. The V gene's germline CDR1 is LGHDT and CDR2 YNNKEL (reference sequence). The chain's CDR3 is CASSPTDRLNTEAFF.

The rearrangement joins TRBV29-1 to TRBJ2-3; TCRdb lists TRBD1, though no DNA is available to test this call. Germline CDR1 is SQVTM and CDR2 is ANQGSEA. This CDR3 comprises 12 residues. This CDR3 is CSDKTGEDTQYF.

The rearrangement joins TRBV6-5 to TRBJ2-1; TCRdb picks TRBD1, but there is no DNA to check that call. The CDR3 is made up of 16 amino acids. Per germline, CDR1 MNHEY and CDR2 SVGAGI. CDR3 protein: CASSYQPGQAYNEQFF.

This rearrangement joins TRBV6-4 to TRBJ1-2. The CDR3 has 15 residues. Germline V gives CDR1 MRHNA, CDR2 SNTAGT. The chain's CDR3 is CASGDRRSVDYGYTF.

The J gene is TRBJ2-5, the V gene TRBV4-1. The CDR3 is 15 residues long. CDR1 MGHRA and CDR2 YSYEKL come from the germline V gene. CDR3 residues: CASSQDNPYKETQYF.

The chain couples TRBV20-1 to TRBJ2-1; TCRdb outputs TRBD2, but without DNA this stays unchecked. This CDR3 is 15 amino acids long. Germline V gene sequence: CDR1 DFQATT, CDR2 SNEGSKA (reference sequence). The CDR3 spells CSARGPLAGYNEQFF.

J is TRBJ1-2 and V is TRBV7-2. Germline CDR1 is SGHTA and CDR2 is FQGNSA. The CDR3 is 15 amino acids. The CDR3 sequence: CASSPPSPLVTGYTF.

The chain has TRBV18 and TRBJ2-1; TCRdb indicates TRBD2, and absent DNA this call remains unverified. The CDR3 extends over 18 amino acids. Germline V gene data show CDR1 as KGHSH and CDR2 as LQKENI. The CDR3 is CASSYKPGTSGAYNEQFF.